The T cell receptor (beta chain) under discussion was sequenced for a study of T cells in Graves' hyperthyroidism and ophthalmopathy. This clonotype was seen a few times. TCR beta CDR3 regions were amplified from RNA transcripts. First-round RT-PCR with HTBI primers amplified the TCR CDR3 region. TCRdb used MiXCR to reprocess the multiplex PCR reads, holding one entry per CDR3 protein. The profile shows 700,000 to 950,000 distinct CDR3 sequences, roughly a third of them singletons. This CDR3 is 13 amino acids long. Trimming left V 7 bases short and J 5 bases short, with 14 bases between. Looked up from germline, CDR1 is LGHNA and CDR2 is YSLEER.

Input material: blood. The chain couples TRBV4-3 to TRBJ1-1, with D maybe TRBD1 (6 bases). The TCR originated in a woman in her 40s with Graves' hyperthyroidism. The CDR3 region is CASTRGPGTEAFF. The CDR3 bases are TGCGCCAGCACACGGGGGCCGGGGACTGAAGCTTTCTTT.